This TCR beta chain was captured in a study of blood T cell repertoires in COVID-19. Study information: From the United States, Italy and Spain came samples of acute and convalescent COVID-19. T cells, B-cell-depleted T cells, or PBMCs supplied cDNA or gDNA.

The CDR3 has 13 amino acids. The V and J ends lost 1 base and 3 bases respectively, with 7 bases between them. Methods used by the authors: Counts of nucleated cells, estimated from reference gene primer amplification, were obtained. Data came from immunoSEQ multiplex PCR; TCRdb stores just in-frame clones and leaves some out. V, J and clone size are taken as reported in that table, and D and trimming were inferred from the DNA itself. The sample carries about 230,000 clones, around four fifths recorded once. Source material: peripheral blood. The chain links TRBV12-3 or TRBV12-4 to TRBJ2-7; tentative D call: TRBD1 (5 bases). The sequence was obtained from a woman between 70 and 85 years old with active or convalescent COVID-19. CDR3: CASSLGQHYEQYF. The CDR3 nucleotides read TGTGCCAGCAGTTTAGGACAGCACTACGAGCAGTACTTC.